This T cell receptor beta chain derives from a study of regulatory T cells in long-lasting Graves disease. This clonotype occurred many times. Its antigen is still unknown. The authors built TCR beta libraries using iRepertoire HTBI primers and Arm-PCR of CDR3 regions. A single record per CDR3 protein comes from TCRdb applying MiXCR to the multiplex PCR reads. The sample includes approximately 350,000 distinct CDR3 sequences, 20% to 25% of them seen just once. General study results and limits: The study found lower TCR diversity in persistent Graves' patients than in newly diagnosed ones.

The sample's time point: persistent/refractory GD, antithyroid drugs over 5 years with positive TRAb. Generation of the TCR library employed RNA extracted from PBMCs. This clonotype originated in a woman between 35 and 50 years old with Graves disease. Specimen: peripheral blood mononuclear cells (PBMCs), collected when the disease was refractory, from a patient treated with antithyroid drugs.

CDR3 sequence: CASSLAPGNQETQYF. DNA of the CDR3: TGTGCCAGCAGCTTAGCGCCGGGGAACCAAGAGACCCAGTACTTC. The chain combines TRBV7-3 with TRBJ2-5, with D tentatively TRBD2 (5 bases). V dropped 2 bases and J dropped 0 bases, with 10 bases sitting between them. Germline CDR1 and CDR2: SGHTA and FQGTGA. This CDR3 is 15 amino acids long. Filled out from reference TRBV7-3 and TRBJ2-5, the complete variable domain reads GAGVSQTPSNKVTEKGKYVELRCDPISGHTALYWYRQSLGQGPEFLIYFQGTGAADDSGLPNDRFFAVRPEGSVSTLKIQRTERGDSAVYLCASSLAPGNQETQYFGPGTRLLVL.